The present T cell receptor beta chain was sequenced within a study of glioma-infiltrating T cells. Study overall: WHO grade II oligodendrogliomas or astrocytomas, plus non-recurrent WHO grade IV glioblastomas, were sampled.

TCR alpha and beta CDR3 regions were amplified from RNA using iRepertoire nested multiplex PCR. TCRdb reanalysed the multiplex PCR reads using MiXCR and keeps one entry per CDR3 protein. The data hold about 400,000 distinct CDR3 sequences, with less than 50% observed a single time. The sample was glioma tissue, nonneoplastic brain tissue, or PBMCs (not recorded which). The TCR sequence derives from a human donor with low-grade glioma or glioblastoma, undergoing nonglioma brain surgery, or in good health (not recorded which).

The CDR3 DNA reads as TGTGCCAGCAGCCTCGCACCGGGACAGGGGGCTAACCAGTACTTC. It is translated as CASSLAPGQGANQYF. The J gene is TRBJ2-5, the V gene TRBV14, with TRBD1 matching 12 bases. There are 15 residues in the CDR3. CDR1 and CDR2 from the germline V gene are SGHDN and FVKESK. V lost 4 bases, J lost 10 bases, and 10 bases stayed unmatched.